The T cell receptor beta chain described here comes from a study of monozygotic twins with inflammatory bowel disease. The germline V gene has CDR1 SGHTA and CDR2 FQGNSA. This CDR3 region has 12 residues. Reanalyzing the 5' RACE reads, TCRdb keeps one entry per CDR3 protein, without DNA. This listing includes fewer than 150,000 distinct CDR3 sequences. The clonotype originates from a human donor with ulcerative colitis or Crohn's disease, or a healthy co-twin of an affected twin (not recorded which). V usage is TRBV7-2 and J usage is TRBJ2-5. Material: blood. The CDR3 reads CASSLAGETQYF.